One sample yielded the 25 T cell receptor beta chains listed below, sequenced in a study of blood T cell repertoires in COVID-19. TCRdb's table, derived via immunoSEQ multiplex PCR, lists solely in-frame clones and lacks some. The table shows some 100,000 clones, with roughly 88% occurring only once. The sequencing sample was made of peripheral blood. All receptors come from a human donor in a cohort sampled during active COVID-19.

This chain links TRBV28 with TRBJ2-7, with a possible D match to TRBD2 (6 bases). CDR1 is MDHEN and CDR2 is SYDVKM in the germline V gene. V was cut by 3 bases and J by 3 bases, with 15 bases left in between. The CDR3 covers 15 residues. The CDR3 loop reads CASSFSAGWNYEQYF. The CDR3 bases are TGTGCCAGCAGTTTTTCGGCGGGATGGAACTACGAGCAGTACTTC.

The rearrangement links TRBV30 to TRBJ2-7; the D gene is possibly TRBD1 (6 bases). This CDR3 spans 14 amino acids. V was shortened by 4 bases and J by 0 bases, with 13 bases between the two germline ends. The germline V gene has CDR1 GTSNPN and CDR2 SVGIG (reference sequence). For the CDR3, the DNA is TGTGCCTGGACTCATAGGGGGATCTCCTACGAGCAGTACTTC. Translation gives CAWTHRGISYEQYF.

This clone has a handful of counts. V is TRBV27 and J is TRBJ2-7; weak D call: TRBD2 (5 bases). CDR1 is MNHEY, CDR2 SMNVEV, per germline (reference sequence). Trimming pared 5 bases from V and 0 bases from J, leaving 17 bases between. CDR3 length: 16 residues. The CDR3, as DNA: TGTGCCAGCAGTCCTTTGGGTAGCGCGAGCTCCTACGAGCAGTACTTC. Amino acids: CASSPLGSASSYEQYF.

V is TRBV28 and J is TRBJ2-3; 15 bases are shared with TRBD2. Germline CDR1 and CDR2: MDHEN and SYDVKM. This CDR3 region has 16 residues. Trimming removed 6 bases from V and 0 bases from J; junction bases left unmatched: 1. This chain's CDR3 is CASRGTSGRSTDTQYF. The DNA of the CDR3 is TGTGCCAGCAGGGGGACTAGCGGGAGGAGCACAGATACGCAGTATTTT.

The chain links TRBV7-8 to TRBJ2-1, with TRBD2 matching over 7 bases. Germline assignment: CDR1 SGHVS and CDR2 FQNEAQ. With V trimmed by 2 bases and J by 5 bases, 9 bases remained unmatched. This CDR3 has 16 amino acids. The CDR3 DNA reads as TGTGCCAGCAGCTTATGGTCCAGCGGGAAGAACAATGAGCAGTTCTTC. Translating gives CASSLWSSGKNNEQFF. Full variable domain (outside the CDR3, taken from reference TRBV7-8 and TRBJ2-1): GAGVSQSPRYKVAKRGQDVALRCDPISGHVSLFWYQQALGQGPEFLTYFQNEAQLDKSGLPSDRFFAERPEGSVSTLKIQRTQQEDSAVYLCASSLWSSGKNNEQFFGPGTRLTVL.

This clone was recorded once. V usage is TRBV3-1 (or the pseudogene TRBV3-2) and J usage is TRBJ2-1; 12 nucleotides align to TRBD2. Germline CDR1 reads LGHDT; CDR2 reads YNNKEL (reference sequence). The length of the CDR3 is 17 residues. J was trimmed by 6 bases and V by 0 bases; bases with no gene match: 6. CDR3 in amino acids: CASSQDRRTSGTNEQFF. The CDR3 DNA sequence: TGTGCCAGCAGCCAAGATCGTCGGACTAGCGGGACCAATGAGCAGTTCTTC.

The chain is built from TRBV30 and TRBJ2-5; the match to TRBD2 covers 10 bases. Trimming removed 5 bases from V and 4 bases from J; junction bases left unmatched: 4. The CDR3 has 13 amino acids. Germline-derived CDR1 and CDR2 are GTSNPN and SVGIG (reference sequence). The chain's CDR3 is CAWGSSGRETQYF. Here the CDR3 DNA reads TGTGCCTGGGGGTCTAGCGGGAGAGAGACCCAGTACTTC. The whole variable domain, remainder taken from reference TRBV30 and TRBJ2-5, is SQTIHQWPATLVQPVGSPLSLECTVEGTSNPNLYWYRQAAGRGLQLLFYSVGIGQISSEVPQNLSASRPQDRQFILSSKKLLLSDSGFYLCAWGSSGRETQYFGPGTRLLVL.

The DNA for the CDR3 is TGTGCCAGCAGCCCGCGGACTAGCGGGACCTCCTACGAGCAGTACTTC. It encodes CASSPRTSGTSYEQYF. The rearrangement joins TRBV7-8 to TRBJ2-7; 12 nucleotides align to TRBD2. This CDR3 spans 16 amino acids. V gave up 5 bases and J gave up 0 bases; unmatched junction bases: 5. The germline CDR1 and CDR2 sequences are SGHVS and FQNEAQ.

The gene calls are TRBV5-6 and TRBJ2-3, with TRBD2 identical over 16 bases. CDR3 length equals 17 residues. Germline lookup yields CDR1 SGHDT and CDR2 YYEEEE. V was pared by 4 bases and J by 6 bases, with 8 bases of the junction left unmatched. The CDR3 loop reads CASSQGTSGRDRDTQYF. CDR3 in DNA: TGTGCCAGCAGCCAGGGGACTAGCGGGAGGGATCGGGATACGCAGTATTTT.

The rearrangement uses TRBV19 and TRBJ1-6; 11 nucleotides align to TRBD1. Germline V gives CDR1 LNHDA, CDR2 SQIVND (reference sequence). The CDR3 length is 16 residues. V dropped 3 bases and J dropped 9; count of bases not matched to a gene: 7. The CDR3, as DNA: TGTGCCAGTAGTATTCCAACCGGGACAGGGGGTTCACCCCTCCACTTT. This translates into CASSIPTGTGGSPLHF.

CDR3 protein: CASRTGTSSGNTIYF. The CDR3 DNA sequence: TGTGCCAGCAGGACCGGGACATCATCTGGAAACACCATATATTTT. The V and J genes are TRBV28 and TRBJ1-3, with a tentative D call TRBD1 (6 bases). Deletions cut 6 bases from V and 1 base from J, with 13 bases between. The CDR3 sequence is 15 residues long. Looked up from germline, CDR1 is MDHEN and CDR2 is SYDVKM.

This chain uses TRBV7-9 with TRBJ1-1; no clear D gene. The CDR3 runs 14 residues. V dropped 1 base and J dropped 2 bases, with 8 bases sitting between them. Germline CDR1 reads SEHNR; CDR2 reads FQNEAQ (reference sequence). Written as DNA, the CDR3 is TGTGCCAGCAGCTTAGGCCAGGTTAACACTGAAGCTTTCTTT. It encodes CASSLGQVNTEAFF.

This clone came up once. The rearrangement joins TRBV5-4 to TRBJ2-7; TRBD2 matches 7 bases. V lost 3 bases, J lost 5 bases, and 8 bases stayed unmatched. The germline V gene has CDR1 SGHNT and CDR2 YYREEE (reference sequence). The CDR3 loop spans 14 amino acids. In DNA, the CDR3 is TGTGCCAGCAGCTCAATACTAGCGTTCCACGAGCAGTACTTC. Translating gives CASSSILAFHEQYF.

This sequence joins TRBV5-5 and TRBJ2-7; 7 bases are shared with TRBD1. The CDR3 totals 15 residues. Germline V lookup: CDR1 SGHKS, CDR2 YYEKEE (reference sequence). V was clipped by 4 bases and J by 3 bases; unmatched bases: 10. CDR3 protein: CASSLNWDSHYEQYF. The DNA for the CDR3 is TGTGCCAGCAGCCTTAACTGGGACAGCCACTACGAGCAGTACTTC. Looking up the rest from reference TRBV5-5 and TRBJ2-7 gives the full variable domain: DAGVTQSPTHLIKTRGQQVTLRCSPISGHKSVSWYQQVLGQGPQFIFQYYEKEERGRGNFPDRFSARQFPNYSSELNVNALLLGDSALYLCASSLNWDSHYEQYFGPGTRLTVT.

The rearrangement links TRBV4-3 to TRBJ2-7; tentative D call: TRBD1 (5 bases). CDR3 length: 13 amino acids. Trimming stripped 2 bases from V and 6 bases from J, with 11 bases between. Germline CDR1 is LGHNA and CDR2 is YSLEER. The chain's CDR3 is CASSQRAGREQYF. The CDR3 nucleotides read TGCGCCAGCAGCCAAAGGGCAGGGCGCGAGCAGTACTTC.

The CDR3 region is CASSYSPGRSGYTF. DNA of the CDR3: TGTGCCAGCAGTTACTCCCCCGGGAGGAGCGGCTACACCTTC. This chain joins TRBV6-2 or TRBV6-3 and TRBJ1-2, with D unresolved. The CDR3 contains 14 residues. V was clipped by 0 bases and J by 8 bases, with 13 bases between them. Germline values: CDR1 MNHEY, CDR2 SVGEGT.

DNA for the CDR3: TGTGCCAGCAGTTCCGCCGGGACAGGGCGTTCACCCCTCCACTTT. Protein: CASSSAGTGRSPLHF. V usage is TRBV28 and J usage is TRBJ1-6; 9 nucleotides agree with TRBD1. CDR1 is MDHEN, CDR2 SYDVKM, per germline. Trimming at V came to 4 bases and at J to 9 bases, leaving 7 bases not matched to a gene. This CDR3 has 15 residues.

The chain uses TRBV5-1 and TRBJ2-1; 8 positions agree with TRBD1. CDR1 is SGHRS, CDR2 YFSETQ, per germline. The CDR3 has 16 amino acids. V was clipped by 6 bases and J by 0 bases; unmatched bases: 8. This CDR3 is CASKRGDRSSYNEQFF. The CDR3 coding sequence is TGCGCCAGCAAAAGGGGGGACAGGAGCTCCTACAATGAGCAGTTCTTC.

This chain links TRBV11-2 with TRBJ1-1; D call uncertain. V lost 5 bases, J lost 3 bases, and 19 bases lay in between. The CDR3 spans 16 residues. CDR1 is SGHAT, CDR2 FQNNGV, per germline. The CDR3, as DNA: TGTGCCAGCAGCCCCTGGCCCCGGATGGAGGACACTGAAGCTTTCTTT. It codes for CASSPWPRMEDTEAFF.

The chain recombines TRBV6-5 with TRBJ2-3; TRBD1 matches 10 bases. The germline CDR1 and CDR2 sequences are MNHEY and SVGAGI. The CDR3 consists of 14 residues. With V trimmed by 7 bases and J by 7 bases, 8 bases remained unmatched. As DNA, the CDR3 is TGTGCCAGCATGCCGGGACAGGGGACAAATACGCAGTATTTT. Protein: CASMPGQGTNTQYF.

This clone has at least ten counts. The chain couples TRBV5-1 to TRBJ2-7; perhaps TRBD1 as D (5 bases). The CDR3 sequence is 15 residues long. Germline CDR1 SGHRS, CDR2 YFSETQ. Trimming took 0 bases from V and 5 from J, leaving 15 bases between them. The CDR3 region has the DNA TGCGCCAGCAGCTTGGGCAGGGCCACGGTCAACGAGCAGTACTTC. This gives the protein CASSLGRATVNEQYF.

J is TRBJ2-7 and V is TRBV28; 7 positions agree with TRBD1. Germline V lookup: CDR1 MDHEN, CDR2 SYDVKM. The CDR3 is 12 residues long. The V and J ends lost 7 bases and 2 bases, in that order; junction bases with no gene match: 2. In DNA form, the CDR3 reads TGTGCCAGCAAGAGGGGGCCCTACGAGCAGTACTTC. This sequence encodes CASKRGPYEQYF.

This clone was detected only once. V and J are TRBV29-1 and TRBJ2-3; TRBD2 is a possible D gene (5 bases). V was clipped by 4 bases and J by 1 base, with 15 bases between them. The CDR3 covers 15 residues. Germline V lookup: CDR1 SQVTM, CDR2 ANQGSEA. The CDR3: CSVGPGERGTDTQYF. CDR3 bases: TGCAGCGTTGGTCCCGGGGAGAGGGGCACAGATACGCAGTATTTT.

The chain employs TRBV6-4 and TRBJ1-1, with TRBD1 as a possible D gene (6 bases). The germline V gene has CDR1 MRHNA and CDR2 SNTAGT. CDR3 length: 15 residues. V lost 6 bases, J lost 0 bases, and 14 bases lay in between. CDR3 sequence reads: CASRDQDRLNTEAFF. The CDR3 DNA sequence: TGTGCCAGCAGAGACCAAGACAGGCTGAACACTGAAGCTTTCTTT.

This chain uses TRBV18 with TRBJ2-1; 11 bases are shared with TRBD2. CDR1 KGHSH and CDR2 LQKENI come from the germline V gene. The CDR3 spans 18 residues. Trimming at V came to 6 bases and at J to 12 bases, leaving 22 bases not matched to a gene. The CDR3 DNA is TGTGCCAGCTCCCTGACTGGTGATAGCGGGAGGGTCCGCCACGGGCAGTTCTTC. Translation: CASSLTGDSGRVRHGQFF.